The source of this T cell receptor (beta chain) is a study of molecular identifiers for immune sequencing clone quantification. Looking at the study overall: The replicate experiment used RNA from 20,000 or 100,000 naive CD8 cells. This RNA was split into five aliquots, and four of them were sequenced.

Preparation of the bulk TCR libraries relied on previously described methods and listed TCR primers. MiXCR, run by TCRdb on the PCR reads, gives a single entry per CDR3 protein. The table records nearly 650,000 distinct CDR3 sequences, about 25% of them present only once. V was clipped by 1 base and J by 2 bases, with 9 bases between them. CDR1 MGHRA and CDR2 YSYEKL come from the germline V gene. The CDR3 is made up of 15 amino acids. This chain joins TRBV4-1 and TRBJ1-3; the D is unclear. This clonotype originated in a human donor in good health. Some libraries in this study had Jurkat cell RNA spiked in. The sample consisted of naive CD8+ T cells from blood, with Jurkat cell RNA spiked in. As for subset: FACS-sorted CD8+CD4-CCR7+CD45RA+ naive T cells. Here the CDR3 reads CASSQVSGTGNTIYF. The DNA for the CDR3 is TGCGCCAGCAGCCAAGTCTCGGGAACTGGAAACACCATATATTTT.